This TCR beta chain was identified during a study of response to subunit inactivated influenza vaccine listed by TCRdb under 2018. With respect to the entire study: The study used deep quantitative T cell receptor repertoire profiling to track responses to a trivalent subunit inactivated influenza vaccine.

Libraries came from RT-PCR. Data came from an Illumina HiSeq 2500. In TCRdb, the public reads were trimmed at Q25 with fastp and aligned with MiXCR, with productive beta chains retained. Merged by CDR3 protein, the rows form single entries marked with the most common genes and DNA. The sample data list 500,000 to 550,000 distinct CDR3 sequences, and 20% to 25% of these were observed just once. Jointly, the top ten make up 2.5% to 3% of the sample. Reading from cysteine to phenylalanine, the CDR3 counts 13 amino acids. CDR3 DNA is the only sequence kept; it has 39 bases, read in frame from the first base. CDR1 and CDR2, looked up from the germline V gene, are SGHAT and FQNNGV. Trimming costs V 1 base and J 4 bases, and their ends lie 7 bases apart. Concerning this clonotype itself: Its antigen is unknown. No quality values exist for individual bases; no much larger clone is one base distant.

Points the paper makes about the study in general: The authors proposed that each seasonal influenza vaccination may bring in only a limited number of new T cells.

These same data were also listed under a study on T cells expressing NK-cell markers. The second study, in turn, reports: The TCR beta cDNA libraries were made using 5'RACE template switching, a step that added both a universal primer site and unique molecular identifiers. Three sorted T-cell subsets (CD3+CD56+NKG2C+, CD3+CD56+NKG2C- and CD3+CD56-NKG2C+) from several donors had their TCR beta-chain repertoires profiled. Of the eight sequenced donors, seven were found to be HCMV-seropositive and one was found to be HCMV-seronegative. In several experiments an anti-gammadeltaTCR antibody was added to restrict sorting to alphabetaTCR-expressing T cells. For roughly 6 donors, the dominant CD3+CD56+NKG2C+ clonotypes were among the top 10 CD8+ clonotypes and accounted for about 1.0-7.5% of CD8+ T cells. Those dominant clonotypes were again the most abundant among CD3+CD56-NKG2C+ cells in a few donors, at about 28.3-65%. Whether the expanded NKG2C-expressing T cell clones were specific for HCMV antigens was left unclear. The eight sequenced donors were randomly selected healthy volunteers, three men and five women. HCMV-specific IgG was detected in serum with a commercial ELISA kit to determine HCMV serostatus. Ficoll density gradient centrifugation was used to isolate peripheral blood mononuclear cells from blood. Magnetic immunoseparation with Miltenyi isolation kits was used to isolate CD4+ and CD8+ T cells from PBMC. Priming for cDNA synthesis came from the TCR beta constant segment, and two successive PCR amplification steps followed. Illumina HiSeq 2000/2500, MiSeq or NextSeq was used to sequence libraries as 2 x 150 bp reads. MIGEC was used to demultiplex reads and group reads by UMI, and MiTCR was used to assemble and quantify clonotypes. To remove erroneous sequences, TCR cDNA sequences were retained only when supported by two or more reads. The tcR package was used for downstream repertoire analysis, and clonotypes were matched between fractions using CDR3 nucleotide sequence together with V segment. Antigen specificity was annotated against VDJdb with VDJmatch, allowing one amino acid substitution in CDR3.

Here the sequenced sample was CD4+ T cells sorted from PBMCs, taken about 13 days after vaccination. This TCR was recovered from a man aged 50 to 59 who received an inactivated influenza vaccine. Donor details come from another sample of the same person, matched by shared clones. The chain is assembled from TRBV11-2 and TRBJ1-2, with no D gene named confidently. In nucleotides, the sequence is TGTGCCAGCAGCTTAGGAGGGCTCTATGGCTACACCTTC. Protein translation: CASSLGGLYGYTF.